This is a list of T cell receptor beta chains from one sample in a study of tissue T cells after allogeneic stem cell transplantation. Libraries were prepared by immunoSEQ multiplex PCR; TCRdb keeps only in-frame clonotypes and omits some of them. The sample consists of 1,200 to 1,500 clones, roughly 74% of them appearing once. The input for sequencing was stomach tissue, taken at autopsy. All receptors derive from a male patient aged 35 to 69 with steroid-refractory graft-versus-host disease after an allogeneic stem cell transplant. Some of the T cells might come from the graft donor. Both conserved end residues are part of each CDR3. Fields, in order: clone size, J gene, D gene, V gene, CDR3 protein, CDR3 DNA. The D gene is left open where the match is weak. Clone size is not always given. Where it is, it says once, few, many or a class for expanded clones.

>NA|TRBJ2-3|NA|TRBV7-2
CASSLAGFDTQYF
TGTGCCAGCAGCTTAGCGGGGTTCGATACGCAGTATTTT
>NA|TRBJ2-1|TRBD2|TRBV7-2
CASSKRGTQSSYNEQFF
TGTGCCAGCAGCAAGCGGGGCACCCAGAGCTCCTACAATGAGCAGTTCTTC
>once|TRBJ1-1|NA|TRBV24-1
CATSDSGNTEAFF
TGTGCCACCAGTGATTCTGGGAACACTGAAGCTTTCTTT
>NA|TRBJ1-6|NA|TRBV20-1
CSAHTGFTLHF
TGCAGTGCTCATACAGGGTTCACCCTCCACTTT
>NA|TRBJ2-1|NA|TRBV12-5
CASGSTSYNEQFF
TGTGCTAGTGGTTCTACATCCTACAATGAGCAGTTCTTC
>NA|TRBJ1-5|NA|TRBV24-1
CATSDLCRAGRRPANWPQHF
TGTGCCACCAGTGATTTGTGTCGGGCTGGACGACGGCCGGCTAATTGGCCCCAGCATTTT
>NA|TRBJ1-2|NA|TRBV28
CASNENNYGYTF
TGTGCCAGTAACGAAAATAACTATGGCTACACCTTC
>once|TRBJ2-1|NA|TRBV27
CASSALAVVRYEQFF
TGTGCCAGCAGTGCCTTAGCGGTGGTACGCTATGAGCAGTTCTTC
>NA|TRBJ2-5|TRBD1|TRBV4-1
CASSQVTGEETQYF
TGCGCCAGCAGCCAAGTGACAGGGGAAGAGACCCAGTACTTC
>once|TRBJ1-2|TRBD1|TRBV27
CASSFLQGGTNYGYTF
TGTGCCAGCAGTTTCTTACAGGGGGGAACTAACTATGGCTACACCTTC
>NA|TRBJ1-2|TRBD1|TRBV10-3
CAISEQDRNWGYGYTF
TGTGCCATCAGTGAGCAGGACAGGAACTGGGGCTATGGCTACACCTTC
>NA|TRBJ1-5|NA|TRBV10-3
CAISWDGRNQPQHF
TGTGCCATCAGCTGGGACGGACGCAATCAGCCCCAGCATTTT
>NA|TRBJ1-3|TRBD1|TRBV4-1
CASSRPPDRDAGNTIYF
TGCGCCAGCAGCCGCCCCCCGGACAGGGACGCTGGAAACACCATATATTTT
>NA|TRBJ2-7|NA|TRBV7-2
CASSLGQGRGQYF
TGTGCCAGCAGCTTAGGTCAGGGGCGAGGGCAGTACTTC
>once|TRBJ2-4|NA|TRBV5-8
CASSSDVSTPPLAKNIQYF
TGTGCCAGCAGCAGTGACGTCTCCACCCCCCCACTAGCCAAAAACATTCAGTACTTC
>NA|TRBJ1-6|TRBD1|TRBV11-1
CASTTGLNSRSPLHF
TGTGCCAGCACGACAGGGCTAAACTCGAGGTCACCCCTCCACTTT
>NA|TRBJ2-1|NA|TRBV5-6
CASSLGQGRHYNEQFF
TGTGCCAGCAGCTTAGGGCAGGGAAGACACTACAATGAGCAGTTCTTC
>NA|TRBJ1-1|NA|TRBV6-1
CASSEYRQRNTEAFF
TGTGCCAGCAGTGAATACCGACAGCGTAACACTGAAGCTTTCTTT
>NA|TRBJ1-2|NA|TRBV14
CASSQDVSYGYTF
TGTGCCAGCAGCCAAGACGTATCCTATGGCTACACCTTC
>NA|TRBJ2-7|NA|TRBV3-1/TRBV3-2
CASSQDSNGQYF
TGTGCCAGCAGCCAGGACTCGAACGGGCAGTACTTC
>NA|TRBJ2-7|NA|TRBV6-1
CASSEAPDSSYEQYF
TGTGCCAGCAGTGAAGCGCCGGACAGCTCCTACGAGCAGTACTTC
>NA|TRBJ2-2|TRBD1|TRBV24-1
CATRGTGGTGELFF
TGTGCCACCAGGGGGACAGGGGGCACCGGGGAGCTGTTTTTT
>NA|TRBJ1-5|TRBD1|TRBV6-5
CASSRTQGANQPQHF
TGTGCCAGCAGTCGAACTCAGGGGGCGAATCAGCCCCAGCATTTT
>NA|TRBJ2-2|TRBD2|TRBV7-8
CASSPTYITFGGLNTGELFF
TGTGCCAGCAGCCCTACTTACATTACTTTCGGGGGGTTAAACACCGGGGAGCTGTTTTTT
>NA|TRBJ1-2|TRBD1|TRBV19
CASRRGQINYGYTF
TGTGCCAGTAGGAGGGGACAGATTAACTATGGCTACACCTTC
>NA|TRBJ2-2|NA|TRBV25-1
CASRTPNTGELFF
TGTGCCAGCAGGACCCCGAACACCGGGGAGCTGTTTTTT
>NA|TRBJ2-5|NA|TRBV5-8
CATSNRVGETQYF
TGTGCCACCTCGAACAGGGTTGGGGAGACCCAGTACTTC
>few|TRBJ1-1|NA|TRBV27
CASMRGQNTEAFF
TGTGCCAGCATGAGGGGCCAGAACACTGAAGCTTTCTTT
>NA|TRBJ1-4|TRBD1|TRBV3-1/TRBV3-2
CASSQTPGQALFF
TGTGCCAGCAGCCAAACCCCGGGACAGGCCCTGTTTTTT
>NA|TRBJ2-1|NA|TRBV5-1
CASSLAGTSNEQFF
TGCGCCAGCAGCTTGGCCGGGACTTCTAATGAGCAGTTCTTC
>NA|TRBJ2-7|NA|TRBV5-8
CASSNGQSREQYF
TGTGCCAGCAGCAACGGACAGTCCAGGGAGCAGTACTTC
>NA|TRBJ1-1|NA|TRBV4-2
CASSLISTAMNTEAFF
TGTGCCAGCAGCCTGATTTCGACAGCTATGAACACTGAAGCTTTCTTT
>few|TRBJ2-2|NA|TRBV4-1
CASRWDTGELFF
TGCGCCAGCAGGTGGGACACCGGGGAGCTGTTTTTT
>once|TRBJ1-1|NA|TRBV14
CASSQDQLLRGRTEYMNTEAFF
TGTGCCAGCAGCCAAGATCAATTACTCAGGGGAAGAACCGAATACATGAACACTGAAGCTTTCTTT
>NA|TRBJ2-5|NA|TRBV5-5
CASSLGQFQETQYF
TGTGCCAGCAGCTTGGGCCAGTTCCAAGAGACCCAGTACTTC
>few|TRBJ2-4|NA|TRBV15
CATSREGGAAKNIQYF
TGTGCCACCAGCAGAGAAGGCGGAGCTGCCAAAAACATTCAGTACTTC
>NA|TRBJ2-3|TRBD2|TRBV2
CASSEDSGGGTDTQYF
TGTGCCAGCAGTGAGGATAGCGGGGGAGGCACAGATACGCAGTATTTT
>NA|TRBJ1-1|TRBD1|TRBV6-2/TRBV6-3
CASSRHGQGAGDTEAFF
TGTGCCAGCAGCCGACATGGACAGGGGGCTGGGGACACTGAAGCTTTCTTT
>NA|TRBJ2-7|TRBD1|TRBV4-1
CASSRPLDRDVIGEQYF
TGCGCCAGCAGCCGACCCCTGGACAGGGATGTAATCGGCGAGCAGTACTTC
>NA|TRBJ2-2|NA|TRBV7-2
CASSWGRSGELFF
TGTGCCAGCAGCTGGGGCCGTTCCGGGGAGCTGTTTTTT
>NA|TRBJ1-4|TRBD1|TRBV6-6
CASSYGTGEKLFF
TGTGCCAGCAGTTACGGGACAGGGGAAAAACTGTTTTTT
>NA|TRBJ1-5|NA|TRBV6-6
CASSPPPHNQPQHF
TGTGCCAGCAGCCCCCCTCCTCACAATCAGCCCCAGCATTTT
>NA|TRBJ1-1|NA|TRBV6-2/TRBV6-3
CASSYGPYNTEAFF
TGTGCCAGCAGTTACGGCCCCTATAACACTGAAGCTTTCTTT
>large|TRBJ2-3|NA|TRBV7-9
CASSLTDTQYF
TGTGCCAGCAGCTTAACGGATACGCAGTATTTT
>NA|TRBJ2-7|TRBD2|TRBV18
CASSPGTSGTYEQYF
TGTGCCAGCTCACCAGGGACTAGCGGTACCTACGAGCAGTACTTC
>NA|TRBJ2-2|TRBD2|TRBV29-1
CSVVLAGAYTGELFF
TGCAGCGTTGTACTAGCGGGGGCCTACACCGGGGAGCTGTTTTTT
>NA|TRBJ2-5|TRBD1|TRBV12-3/TRBV12-4
CASSDRSQETQYF
TGTGCCAGCTCGGACAGGTCCCAAGAGACCCAGTACTTC
>NA|TRBJ1-3|NA|TRBV7-9
CASSLDRGGGSRSGNTIYF
TGTGCCAGCAGCTTAGATCGGGGTGGGGGCAGCCGCTCTGGAAACACCATATATTTT
>few|TRBJ1-6|NA|TRBV6-2/TRBV6-3
CASSYWVGRGKSPLHF
TGTGCCAGCAGTTACTGGGTTGGCAGGGGCAAGTCACCCCTCCACTTT
>NA|TRBJ1-2|NA|TRBV24-1
CATSDGARSYGYTF
TGTGCCACCAGTGATGGGGCGAGAAGCTATGGCTACACCTTC
>NA|TRBJ2-3|NA|TRBV7-9
CASSLESGALTDTQYF
TGTGCCAGCAGCTTAGAATCAGGGGCTCTCACAGATACGCAGTATTTT
>NA|TRBJ2-2|NA|TRBV7-2
CASSLDLGAGNTGELFF
TGTGCCAGCAGCTTAGATCTGGGGGCAGGGAACACCGGGGAGCTGTTTTTT
>NA|TRBJ2-7|NA|TRBV2
CASSEGSRQSEQYF
TGTGCCAGCAGTGAAGGGTCCCGACAGTCCGAGCAGTACTTC
>NA|TRBJ2-1|TRBD1|TRBV27
CASMGTGDNEQFF
TGTGCCAGCATGGGGACAGGGGACAATGAGCAGTTCTTC